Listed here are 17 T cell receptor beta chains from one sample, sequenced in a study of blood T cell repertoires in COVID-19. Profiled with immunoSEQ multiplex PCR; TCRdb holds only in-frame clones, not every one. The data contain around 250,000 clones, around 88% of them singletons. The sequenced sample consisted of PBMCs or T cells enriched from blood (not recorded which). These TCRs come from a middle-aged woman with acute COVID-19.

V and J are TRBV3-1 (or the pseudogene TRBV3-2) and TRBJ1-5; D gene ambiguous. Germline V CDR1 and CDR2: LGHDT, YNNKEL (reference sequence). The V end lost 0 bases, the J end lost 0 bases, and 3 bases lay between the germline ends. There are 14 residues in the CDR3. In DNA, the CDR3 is TGTGCCAGCAGCCAAGAGTATAGCAATCAGCCCCAGCATTTT. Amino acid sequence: CASSQEYSNQPQHF.

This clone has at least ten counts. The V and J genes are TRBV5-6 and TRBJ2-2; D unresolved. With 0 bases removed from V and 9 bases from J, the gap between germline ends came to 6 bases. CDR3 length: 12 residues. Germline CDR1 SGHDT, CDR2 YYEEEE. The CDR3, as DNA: TGTGCCAGCAGCTTGGGAGGCAGGGAGCTGTTTTTT. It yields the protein CASSLGGRELFF.

CDR3 in DNA: TGTGCCAGCAGTCTGCCGGGACAGCTTAATTCACCCCTCCACTTT. It yields the protein CASSLPGQLNSPLHF. The chain joins TRBV27 to TRBJ1-6; 7 nucleotides match TRBD1. CDR1 and CDR2 (germline): MNHEY, SMNVEV (reference sequence). Trimming took 5 bases from V and 6 from J; bases not matched to a gene: 7. The CDR3 is made up of 15 amino acids.

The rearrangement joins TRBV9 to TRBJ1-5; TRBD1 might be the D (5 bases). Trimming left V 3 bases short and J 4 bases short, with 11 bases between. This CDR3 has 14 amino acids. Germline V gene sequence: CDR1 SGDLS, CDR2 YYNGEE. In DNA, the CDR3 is TGTGCCAGCAGCGCTTGGGGGGAGAATCAGCCCCAGCATTTT. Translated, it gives CASSAWGENQPQHF.

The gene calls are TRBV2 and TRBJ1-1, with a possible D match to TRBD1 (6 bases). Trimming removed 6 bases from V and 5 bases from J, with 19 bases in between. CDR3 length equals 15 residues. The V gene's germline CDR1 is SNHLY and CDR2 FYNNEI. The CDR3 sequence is CASRTSGGGQTEAFF. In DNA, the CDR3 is TGTGCCAGCAGGACCTCGGGGGGGGGACAAACTGAAGCTTTCTTT.

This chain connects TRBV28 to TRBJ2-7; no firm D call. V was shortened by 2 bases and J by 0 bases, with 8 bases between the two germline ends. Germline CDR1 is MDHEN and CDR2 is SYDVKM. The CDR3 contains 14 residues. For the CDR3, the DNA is TGTGCCAGCAGTTTAGGCACCGTCTCCTACGAGCAGTACTTC. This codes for CASSLGTVSYEQYF.

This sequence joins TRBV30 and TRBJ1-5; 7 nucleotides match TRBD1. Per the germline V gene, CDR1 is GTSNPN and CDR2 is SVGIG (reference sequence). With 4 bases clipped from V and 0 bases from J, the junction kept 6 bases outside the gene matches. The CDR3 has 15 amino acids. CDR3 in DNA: TGTGCCTGGATGGAAGGGGGCTATAGCAATCAGCCCCAGCATTTT. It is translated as CAWMEGGYSNQPQHF.

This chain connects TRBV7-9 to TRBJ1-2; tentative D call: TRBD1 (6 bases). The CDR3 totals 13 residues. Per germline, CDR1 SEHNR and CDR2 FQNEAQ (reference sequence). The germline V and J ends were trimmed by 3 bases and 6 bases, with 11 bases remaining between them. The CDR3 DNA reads TGTGCCAGCAGCTTTGAACAGGGAGATGGCTACACCTTC. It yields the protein CASSFEQGDGYTF.

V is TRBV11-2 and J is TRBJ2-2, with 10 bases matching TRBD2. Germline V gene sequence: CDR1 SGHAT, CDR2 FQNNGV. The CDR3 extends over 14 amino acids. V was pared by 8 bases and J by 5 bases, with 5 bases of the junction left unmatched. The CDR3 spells CASLAGVVTGELFF. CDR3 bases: TGTGCCAGCCTAGCGGGAGTAGTTACCGGGGAGCTGTTTTTT.

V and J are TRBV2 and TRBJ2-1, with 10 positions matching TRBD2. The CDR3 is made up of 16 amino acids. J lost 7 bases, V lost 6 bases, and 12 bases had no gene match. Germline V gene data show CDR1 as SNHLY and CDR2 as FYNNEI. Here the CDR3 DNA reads TGTGCCAGCAGGCCCCAACTAGCGGGGTTGTTTAATGAGCAGTTCTTC. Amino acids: CASRPQLAGLFNEQFF.

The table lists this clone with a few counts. CDR3 amino acids: CAWTGGSLQFF. In nucleotides, the CDR3 is TGTGCCTGGACCGGCGGGAGCTTGCAGTTCTTC. The chain employs TRBV30 and TRBJ2-1, with 7 bases aligning to TRBD2. This CDR3 contains 11 residues. V lost 4 bases and J lost 12; bases outside the gene matches: 6. Germline lookup yields CDR1 GTSNPN and CDR2 SVGIG (reference sequence).

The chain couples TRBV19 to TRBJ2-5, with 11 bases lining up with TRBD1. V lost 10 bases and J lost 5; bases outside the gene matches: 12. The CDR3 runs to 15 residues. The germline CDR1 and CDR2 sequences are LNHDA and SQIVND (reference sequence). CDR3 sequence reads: CATTPGQGALETQYF. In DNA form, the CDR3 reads TGTGCCACCACTCCAGGACAGGGGGCGTTGGAGACCCAGTACTTC.

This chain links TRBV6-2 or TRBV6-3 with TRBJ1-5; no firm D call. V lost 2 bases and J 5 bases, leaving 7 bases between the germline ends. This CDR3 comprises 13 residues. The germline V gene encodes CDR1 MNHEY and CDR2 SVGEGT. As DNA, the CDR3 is TGTGCCAGCAGTTACGGCCCCCATCAGCCCCAGCATTTT. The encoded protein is CASSYGPHQPQHF.

The DNA for the CDR3 is TGCAGCGTTGAAGGACAAACCAACTACGCACAACTAGTAAGGGTGCAGTTCTTC. As protein: CSVEGQTNYAQLVRVQFF. V gene TRBV29-1 combines with J gene TRBJ2-1, with D perhaps matching TRBD2 (5 bases). The V end was cut by 1 base, the J end by 12 bases, with 31 bases between. CDR1 and CDR2 (germline): SQVTM, ANQGSEA. The CDR3 extends over 18 amino acids.

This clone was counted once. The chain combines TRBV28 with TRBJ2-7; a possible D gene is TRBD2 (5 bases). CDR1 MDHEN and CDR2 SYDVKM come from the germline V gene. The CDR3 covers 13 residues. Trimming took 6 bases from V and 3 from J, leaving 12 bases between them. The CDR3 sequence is CASSLGEFYEQYF. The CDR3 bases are TGTGCCAGCAGCCTCGGGGAATTCTACGAGCAGTACTTC.

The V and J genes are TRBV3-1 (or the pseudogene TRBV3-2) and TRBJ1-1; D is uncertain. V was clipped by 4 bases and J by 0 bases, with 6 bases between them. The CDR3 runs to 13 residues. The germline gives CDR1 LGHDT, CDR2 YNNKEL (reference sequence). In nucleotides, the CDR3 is TGTGCCAGCAGCCGAGGGTTGAACACTGAAGCTTTCTTT. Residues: CASSRGLNTEAFF.

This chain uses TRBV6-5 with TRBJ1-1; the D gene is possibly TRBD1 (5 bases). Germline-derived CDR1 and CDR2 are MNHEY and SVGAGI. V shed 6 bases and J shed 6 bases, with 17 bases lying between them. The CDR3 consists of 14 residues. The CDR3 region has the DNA TGTGCCAGCAGGTGGGGGGTGGTAGACCCTGAAGCTTTCTTT. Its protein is CASRWGVVDPEAFF.